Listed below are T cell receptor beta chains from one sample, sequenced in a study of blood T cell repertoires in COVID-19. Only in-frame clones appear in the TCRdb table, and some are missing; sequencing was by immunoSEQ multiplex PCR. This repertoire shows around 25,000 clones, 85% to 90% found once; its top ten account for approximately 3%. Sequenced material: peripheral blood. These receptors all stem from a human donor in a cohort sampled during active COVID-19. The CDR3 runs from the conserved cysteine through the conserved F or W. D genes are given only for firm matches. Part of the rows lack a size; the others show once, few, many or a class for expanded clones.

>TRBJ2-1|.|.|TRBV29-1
TGCAGTGGTACCAGTTTTACCTACAATGAGCAGTTCTTC
CSGTSFTYNEQFF
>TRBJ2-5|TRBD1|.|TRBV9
TGTGCCAGCAGCGTACAGGGGGTCTCCCAAGAGACCCAGTACTTC
CASSVQGVSQETQYF
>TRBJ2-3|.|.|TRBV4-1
TGCGCCAGCAGCCCAGTGGTCCCAGATACGCAGTATTTT
CASSPVVPDTQYF
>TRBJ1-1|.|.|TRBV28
TGTGCCAGCAGTTTAGTTGGGCACACTGAAGCTTTCTTT
CASSLVGHTEAFF
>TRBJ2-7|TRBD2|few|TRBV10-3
TGTGCCATCAGTGAGTCAGAGCGGGGGCCCCCCTACGAGCAGTACTTC
CAISESERGPPYEQYF
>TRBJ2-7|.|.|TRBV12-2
TGTGCAAGTCGCTTGGGACACCTACTATACGAGCAGTACTTC
CASRLGHLLYEQYF
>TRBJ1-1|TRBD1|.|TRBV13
TGTGCCAGCAGCCCGACAGGGATCCACACTGAAGCTTTCTTT
CASSPTGIHTEAFF
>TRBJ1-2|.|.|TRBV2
TGTGCCAGCAGTGAAGGGCAGGGTGCTAACTATGGCTACACCTTC
CASSEGQGANYGYTF
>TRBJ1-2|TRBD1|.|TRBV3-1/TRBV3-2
TGTGCCAGCAGCCCTGGGACAGTTTATGGCTACACCTTC
CASSPGTVYGYTF
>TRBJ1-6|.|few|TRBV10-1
TGCGCCAGCAGTGAAGCGACAGGTTCACCCCTCCACTTT
CASSEATGSPLHF
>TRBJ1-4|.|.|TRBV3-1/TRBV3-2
TGTGCCAGCAGCCCCACGGGAGGACGAAATGAAAAACTGTTTTTT
CASSPTGGRNEKLFF
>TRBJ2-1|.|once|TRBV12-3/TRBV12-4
TGTGCCAGCAGTTTGGACTACTACAATGAGCAGTTCTTC
CASSLDYYNEQFF
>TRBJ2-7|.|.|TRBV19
TGTGCCAGTAGTCTTGAGCGGCATAGCTCCTACGAGCAGTACTTC
CASSLERHSSYEQYF
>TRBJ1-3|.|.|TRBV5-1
TGCGCCAGCAGCTCACAGGGTGGTGGAAACACCATATATTTT
CASSSQGGGNTIYF
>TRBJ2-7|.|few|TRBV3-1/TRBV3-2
TGTGCCAGCAGCCCCAATGGGGGCATAGGGGAGCAGTACTTC
CASSPNGGIGEQYF
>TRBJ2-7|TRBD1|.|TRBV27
TGTGCCAGCAGGCCGGGACAGGGGGCCCACGAGCAGTACTTC
CASRPGQGAHEQYF
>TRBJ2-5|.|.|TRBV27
TGTGCCAGCAGGACTAGGCACCAAGAGACCCAGTACTTC
CASRTRHQETQYF
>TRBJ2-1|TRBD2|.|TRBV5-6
TGTGCCAGCAGCCCCGTCGGGCCTAGCGGGAGCAACCATGAGCAGTTCTTC
CASSPVGPSGSNHEQFF
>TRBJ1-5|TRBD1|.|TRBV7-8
TGTGCCAGCAGCGACCGTCGACAGGGATTGTCTAATCAGCCCCAGCATTTT
CASSDRRQGLSNQPQHF
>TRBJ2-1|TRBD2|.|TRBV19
TGTGCCAGTACCCGACTAGCGGGAGGGCTGAGTAATGAGCAGTTCTTC
CASTRLAGGLSNEQFF
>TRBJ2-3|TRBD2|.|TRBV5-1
TGCGCCAGCAGCTTGGCTTCTAGCGGGAGCCTCGCCACAGATACGCAGTATTTT
CASSLASSGSLATDTQYF
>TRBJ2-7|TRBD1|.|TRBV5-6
TGTGCCAGCAGCTTAGTGACAGGGCCACGCGAGCAGTACTTC
CASSLVTGPREQYF
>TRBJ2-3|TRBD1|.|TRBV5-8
TGTGCCAGCAGCTCCCCCCGGGACAGACGCTCCCTCGAGACAGATACGCAGTATTTT
CASSSPRDRRSLETDTQYF
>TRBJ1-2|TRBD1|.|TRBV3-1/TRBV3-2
TGTGCCAGCAGCCAGGCAGGGGGATGGGTCCCCGGCTACACCTTC
CASSQAGGWVPGYTF
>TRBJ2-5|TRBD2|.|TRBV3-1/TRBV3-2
TGTGCCAGCAGCCAAAGCGGGAGTCGAGAGACCCAGTACTTC
CASSQSGSRETQYF
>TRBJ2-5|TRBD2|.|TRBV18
TGTGCCAGCTCAACTCGGGTAGCGGGGGGGAAAGAGACCCAGTACTTC
CASSTRVAGGKETQYF
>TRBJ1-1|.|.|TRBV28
TGTGCCAGCAGTTTATCCTTGGCGGGGGCGACTGAAGCTTTCTTT
CASSLSLAGATEAFF
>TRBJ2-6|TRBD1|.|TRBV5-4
TGTGCCAGCAGTCGGGACAGGGGATCGTCGGGGGCCAACGTCCTGACTTTC
CASSRDRGSSGANVLTF
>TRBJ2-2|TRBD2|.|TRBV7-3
TGTGCCAGCAGCAATCCGACTAGCTCCTTTACCCGGGAGCTGTTTTTT
CASSNPTSSFTRELFF
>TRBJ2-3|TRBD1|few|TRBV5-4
TGTGCCAGCAGCTTGCGACAGGGGGCGTACACAGATACGCAGTATTTT
CASSLRQGAYTDTQYF
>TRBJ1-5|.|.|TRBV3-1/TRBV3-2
TGTGCCAGCAGCCAAGATCTTGATCAGCCCCAGCATTTT
CASSQDLDQPQHF
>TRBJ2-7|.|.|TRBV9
TGTGCCAGCAGCGTGGCCCCTCAGGGGAGCGAGCAGTACTTC
CASSVAPQGSEQYF